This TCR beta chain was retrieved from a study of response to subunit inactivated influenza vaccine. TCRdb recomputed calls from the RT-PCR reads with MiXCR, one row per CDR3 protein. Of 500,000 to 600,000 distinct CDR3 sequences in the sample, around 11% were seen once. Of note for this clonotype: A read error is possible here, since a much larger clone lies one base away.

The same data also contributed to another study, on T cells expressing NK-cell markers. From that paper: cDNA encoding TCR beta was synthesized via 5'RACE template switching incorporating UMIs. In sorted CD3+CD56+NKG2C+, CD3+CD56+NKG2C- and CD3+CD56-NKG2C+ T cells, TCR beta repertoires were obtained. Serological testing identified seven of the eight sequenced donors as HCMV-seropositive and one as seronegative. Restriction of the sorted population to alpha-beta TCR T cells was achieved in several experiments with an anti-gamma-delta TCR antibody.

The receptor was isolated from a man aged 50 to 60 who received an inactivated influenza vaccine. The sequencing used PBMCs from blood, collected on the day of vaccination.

DNA for the CDR3: TGTGCCAGCAGTTCCACGAGAGGGACTAGCGGGATCTTCAATGAGCAGTTCTTC. It translates to CASSSTRGTSGIFNEQFF. The chain couples TRBV11-1 to TRBJ2-1; 13 bases match TRBD2. This CDR3 is 18 amino acids long. In germline, CDR1 is SGHAT, CDR2 FQDESV (reference sequence). The V gene end was trimmed by 6 bases and the J gene end by 6 bases; junction bases not matched to a gene: 14.